This is a list of T cell receptor beta chains from one sample in a study of shared clonotypes between healthy human individuals. The data were produced by immunoSEQ multiplex PCR, yet TCRdb's version contains in-frame clones alone and is incomplete. This sample has fewer than 1 million clones, with around 96% found just once. Sequencing used naive CD8+ T cells sorted from blood. These receptors were taken from a man aged 30 to 45 in good health. Both conserved end residues are part of each CDR3. The D gene is left open where the match is weak. The size field is filled for only some rows; it gives once, few, many or a size class.

>NA|NA|11|TRBV29-1|TRBJ2-7
CSVIATYEQYF
TGCAGCGTGATAGCTACCTACGAGCAGTACTTC
>TRBD1|NA|14|TRBV7-9|TRBJ2-7
CASSWDRGQYEQYF
TGTGCCAGCAGCTGGGACAGGGGGCAATACGAGCAGTACTTC
>TRBD2|NA|16|TRBV5-6|TRBJ2-1
CASSGPSGRVWDEQFF
TGTGCCAGCAGCGGTCCTAGCGGGAGGGTGTGGGATGAGCAGTTCTTC
>TRBD2|NA|16|TRBV2|TRBJ2-1
CASRTGTSGVGNEQFF
TGTGCCAGCAGAACCGGGACTAGCGGGGTGGGCAATGAGCAGTTCTTC
>NA|NA|12|TRBV6-1|TRBJ2-7
CASRISSYEQYF
TGTGCCAGCAGAATCTCCAGCTACGAGCAGTACTTC
>NA|NA|13|TRBV12-5|TRBJ1-1
CASGETVNTEAFF
TGTGCTAGTGGCGAGACAGTGAACACTGAAGCTTTCTTT
>NA|NA|13|TRBV5-1|TRBJ1-4
CASSLTASEKLFF
TGCGCCAGCAGCTTGACAGCCTCGGAGAAACTGTTTTTT
>NA|NA|13|TRBV5-4|TRBJ1-2
CASRRAGDYGYTF
TGTGCCAGCAGACGAGCCGGGGACTATGGCTACACCTTC
>NA|NA|14|TRBV6-5|TRBJ1-4
CASSVEGPDEKLFF
TGTGCCAGCAGTGTTGAAGGACCCGATGAAAAACTGTTTTTT
>NA|few|15|TRBV30|TRBJ1-3
CAWSVGVSSGNTIYF
TGTGCCTGGAGTGTTGGGGTTAGCTCTGGAAACACCATATATTTT
>TRBD1|NA|14|TRBV7-9|TRBJ2-7
CASSSTGAVYEQYF
TGTGCCAGCAGCAGTACAGGGGCCGTCTACGAGCAGTACTTC
>TRBD2|NA|17|TRBV4-3|TRBJ2-1
CASSQGHPRTSTHEQFF
TGCGCCAGCAGCCAAGGCCATCCCCGGACTAGCACCCATGAGCAGTTCTTC
>NA|NA|14|TRBV7-9|TRBJ2-7
CASSQGAGPYEQYF
TGTGCCAGCAGCCAGGGAGCAGGGCCCTACGAGCAGTACTTC
>NA|NA|20|TRBV6-7|TRBJ2-7
CASSYGFRFSGYGVSYEQYF
TGTGCCAGCAGTTACGGCTTTCGTTTTTCTGGGTACGGAGTATCCTACGAGCAGTACTTC
>TRBD1|NA|17|TRBV29-1|TRBJ2-1
CSTPDRGRAGGRGEQFF
TGCAGCACCCCGGACAGGGGGCGTGCGGGAGGCCGGGGTGAGCAGTTCTTC
>NA|once|13|TRBV5-1|TRBJ2-5
CASSSDLGETQYF
TGCGCCAGCAGCTCGGACTTGGGAGAGACCCAGTACTTC
>NA|NA|14|TRBV2|TRBJ2-1
CASSDQRMDNEQFF
TGTGCCAGCAGTGACCAGCGGATGGACAATGAGCAGTTCTTC
>TRBD2|NA|17|TRBV13|TRBJ2-1
CASSFPGLAGVSVEQFF
TGTGCCAGCAGCTTTCCGGGACTAGCGGGAGTGTCCGTTGAGCAGTTCTTC
>NA|NA|14|TRBV30|TRBJ2-2
CAWGWRGGTGELFF
TGTGCCTGGGGATGGAGAGGGGGCACCGGGGAGCTGTTTTTT
>TRBD2|NA|18|TRBV14|TRBJ2-3
CASSQVASGRGYTDTQYF
TGTGCCAGCAGCCAAGTTGCTAGCGGGAGGGGATATACAGATACGCAGTATTTT
>NA|NA|12|TRBV27|TRBJ1-1
CASHDRSTEAFF
TGTGCCAGCCATGACAGATCCACTGAAGCTTTCTTT
>TRBD1|NA|15|TRBV7-9|TRBJ2-7
CASSAPKGAGAEQYF
TGTGCCAGCAGCGCGCCAAAGGGGGCTGGCGCCGAGCAGTACTTC
>TRBD1|NA|15|TRBV4-3|TRBJ1-2
CASSHRETGTLGYTF
TGCGCCAGCAGCCACCGTGAGACAGGGACTCTTGGCTACACCTTC